This note documents a single TCR beta chain sequence. Its antigen specificity is not known. Base quality data are lacking; no much larger clone is found one base away. The data originate from a study of shared clonotypes between healthy human individuals (TCRdb year 2020). In terms of the full investigation: A few men and a couple of women, aged 18 to 49 years, made up the cohort. To increase sequencing depth and limit assay-specific biases, different laboratories used diverse techniques to prepare libraries and sequence TCR repertoires. Per donor, leukapheresis produced somewhere between about 0.85 and 9.5 billion PBMCs. The study deeply sequenced blood TCR repertoires of about five healthy adults to estimate repertoire size and the extent of clonotype sharing between individuals.

The CDR3 starts with the cysteine, ends with the phenylalanine, and has 14 residues. The CDR3 DNA has 42 bases and is translated from base 1. The germline V gene encodes CDR1 MGHRA and CDR2 YSYEKL. V and J are trimmed by 4 bases and 4 bases, and the gene matches miss 7 bases of the junction. Healthy HIV-negative adults with no recently reported acute infections or vaccinations were included as donors. All donors were Caucasian adults living in Nashville, Tennessee, USA. For unsorted samples, tens of millions of PBMCs were counted, and genomic DNA was extracted using the QIAamp DNA Blood Mini kit. After blood collection by leukapheresis, PBMCs were isolated using Ficoll-Histopaque density gradient centrifugation and then cryopreserved in the vapor phase of liquid nitrogen. The study at large found these results: Sampling was restricted to blood, and TCR repertoires in tissues likely differ from the TCR repertoires found in blood. Pairwise subsampling indicated that sequencing depth was expected to affect the degree of clonotype sharing among donors. Because the study included only a small number of donors, the genetic and exposure-history diversity represented was limited.

Using the deep immunoSEQ assay, multiplex PCR amplified TCR CDR3 regions from genomic DNA. Extracted genomic DNA from each cell subset was distributed evenly across all wells of several immunoSEQ 96-well plates, and each plate was treated as a replicate. Each replicate PCR for unsorted PBMC received roughly 300 ng genomic DNA, equal to 30,000 to 35,000 T cell genomes. Ten immunoSEQ deep assay plates were used to sequence the unsorted PBMC genomic DNA. The purified libraries were quantified using a Qubit 3.0 fluorometer, sized with a Bioanalyzer 2100, and then quantified again using the KAPA Library Quantification kit. Every immunoSEQ 96-well plate was sequenced on a separate single-read 150-cycle Illumina NextSeq 550 flow cell. Turning to the authors' computational methods: Because the immunoSEQ output held only junctional sequences and lacked quality scores, the filtering could not match the filtering applied to full-length reads. Sequences were annotated with PyIR, a Python wrapper for IgBLAST v1.9, and V/J genes and CDR3 were assigned using IMGT germline references. Reads with weak V/J assignments (E-value above 1e-6), missing CDR3, stop codons, out-of-frame junctions, or ambiguous translated residues were removed. A V3J clonotype was defined by an identical inferred V gene, J gene, and CDR3 amino acid sequence. The percentage overlap between two repertoires was calculated by dividing the number of shared unique clonotypes by the size of the smaller repertoire. Three approaches were used to assess repertoire richness: RTK rarefaction, the Chao1 estimator, and Recon v2.1 estimates of unobserved clonotypes. The table comes from immuneACCESS by way of TCRdb, which keeps in-frame sequences with V and J called. Part of the clones is missing from these tables; in studies checked, under half for an unresolved V gene and the rest for unknown reasons. V and J calls and clone size are those listed in that table; D and trimming were worked out from the DNA. This sample is represented by 450,000 or so clones; approximately 71% of them were singletons. In total, the top ten clones hold approximately 12% of the sample.

The chain links TRBV4-1 with TRBJ2-7, and TRBD1 matches 7 of the central bases. The sequence came from a woman between 40 and 55 years old in good health. Some clones in this sample may be carry-over from other donors' samples. What was sequenced was PBMCs. The CDR3 sequence is CASSRPGQRYEQYF. The DNA sequence reads TGCGCCAGCAGCCGCCCGGGACAGCGATACGAGCAGTACTTC.